The clone carrying this TCR delta chain was observed a handful of times. What it recognizes is unknown. The data derive from a study of Vδ1+ human thymocytes. Overall study results and limits: Thymic TRG and TRD repertoires appeared highly polyclonal, with Gaussian CDR3 length distributions. Bulk repertoire data may be misinterpreted because of unexpected Vdelta2 sequences. Unlike peripheral blood Vdelta1+ controls, thymic delta-chain sequences included about 20% Vdelta2 and few Vdelta3. Donors shared many TRG clonotypes but few TRD clonotypes.

RNA was extracted from the cells and then reverse transcribed. The CDR3 regions were amplified by multiplex PCR from V-gene primers to a constant-region primer. TCRdb ran CATT on the multiplex PCR reads. This table has some 55,000 delta-chain clones, roughly 15% appearing once. Alphabeta T cells were depleted, then CD3+ Vdelta1+ Vdelta2- thymocytes were FACS-sorted. The CDR3 totals 22 residues. J was trimmed by 0 bases and V by 2 bases; bases with no gene match: 23. Germline V lookup: CDR1 TSWWSYY, CDR2 QGS. Sequencing was carried out using Vdelta1+ gamma-delta thymocytes from the thymus. Subset denoted: FACS-sorted CD3+ TCRalphabeta- TCRVdelta1+ TCRVdelta2- thymocytes. The TCR was taken from a boy under two years old who had congenital heart surgery. J is TRDJ1 and V is TRDV1; 8 bases match TRDD3. The CDR3, as DNA: TGTGCTCTTGGGGAAATTGCTCCCCGAACCTGGGGGACCCCGGATCACACCGATAAACTCATCTTT. Translation: CALGEIAPRTWGTPDHTDKLIF.